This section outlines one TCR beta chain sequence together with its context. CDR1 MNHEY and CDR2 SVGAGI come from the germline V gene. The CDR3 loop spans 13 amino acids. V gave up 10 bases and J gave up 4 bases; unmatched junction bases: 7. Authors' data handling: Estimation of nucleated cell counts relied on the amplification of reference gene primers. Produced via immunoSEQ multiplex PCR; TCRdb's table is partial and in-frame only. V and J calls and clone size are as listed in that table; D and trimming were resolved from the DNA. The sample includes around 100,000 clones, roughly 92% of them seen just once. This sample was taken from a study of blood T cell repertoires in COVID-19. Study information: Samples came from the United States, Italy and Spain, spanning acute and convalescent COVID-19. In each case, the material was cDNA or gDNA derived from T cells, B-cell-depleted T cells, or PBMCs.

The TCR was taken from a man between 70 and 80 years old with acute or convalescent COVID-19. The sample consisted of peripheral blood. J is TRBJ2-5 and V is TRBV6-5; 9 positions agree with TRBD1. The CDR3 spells CATGTGRGETQYF. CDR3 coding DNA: TGTGCCACCGGGACAGGGCGAGGAGAGACCCAGTACTTC.